This is a list of T cell receptor beta chains from one sample in a study of T cell repertoires in cytomegalovirus infection. MiXCR, applied by TCRdb to the reads, yields one record per CDR3 protein. The data show 480,000 or so distinct CDR3 sequences, about 11% seen once. The sequenced sample was PBMCs. All receptors derive from a human donor in good health (CMV status not recorded). Some clones in this sample may be carry-over from other donors' samples. CDR3s include the opening cysteine and the closing phenylalanine or tryptophan. D genes are given only for firm matches. A row's size may be missing; if present it is once, few, many or a size class.

clone_size j_call v_call d_call cdr3_nt cdr3_aa
many TRBJ1-3 TRBV7-6 . TGTGCCTCCTCCAGAGGCCCTGGAAACACCATATATTTT CASSRGPGNTIYF
. TRBJ2-5 TRBV7-9 . TGTGCCAGCAGCTTTGGGAAGCGAGAGACCCAGTACTTC CASSFGKRETQYF
many TRBJ1-2 TRBV7-9 . TGTGCCAGCAGGTATAAACAGGGACTCTATGGCTACACCTTC CASRYKQGLYGYTF
few TRBJ1-2 TRBV29-1 TRBD1 TGCAGCGCTCCCTCCCAGGGGGGCTATGGCTACACCTTC CSAPSQGGYGYTF
few TRBJ2-3 TRBV14 TRBD1 TGTGCCAGCAGCCAAGGGGGAACAGGGGCACACACAGATACGCAGTATTTT CASSQGGTGAHTDTQYF
many TRBJ2-5 TRBV7-9 . TGTGCCAGCAGCTTAACCCCACGGGGGCTAGAGACCCAGTACTTC CASSLTPRGLETQYF
many TRBJ2-5 TRBV9 TRBD2 TGTGCCAGCAGCGTAACTCGGGAGGACCAAGAGACCCAGTACTTC CASSVTREDQETQYF
many TRBJ2-7 TRBV7-9 . TGTGCCAGCAGCCGGGCCGGGGGAAGCTCCTACGAGCAGTACTTC CASSRAGGSSYEQYF
. TRBJ2-1 TRBV5-4 . TGTGCCAGCAGCAACCCGAGAAATGAGCAGTTCTTC CASSNPRNEQFF
many TRBJ2-1 TRBV28 TRBD2 TGTGCCATCAGCGGGGGGGCAACGGGTGAGCAGTTCTTC CAISGGATGEQFF
. TRBJ2-7 TRBV19 TRBD2 TGTGCCACCCTTGCACGCGGCGGGGGGACCTACGAGCAGTACTTC CATLARGGGTYEQYF
many TRBJ2-1 TRBV6-1 . TGTGCCAGTACCTGGACCGCAGATGAGCAGTTCTTC CASTWTADEQFF
many TRBJ1-2 TRBV5-5 . TGTGCCAGCAGCTTGGAACGGAATAACTATGGCTACACCTTC CASSLERNNYGYTF
many TRBJ2-1 TRBV6-5 . TGTGCCAGCAGTTACTCTGGAACAGGGGAGGGCAATGAGCAGTTCTTC CASSYSGTGEGNEQFF
. TRBJ2-1 TRBV20-1 . TGCAGTGCTAGAGATCAGGGTGGGGTCCGACACAATGAGCAGTTCTTC CSARDQGGVRHNEQFF
many TRBJ2-1 TRBV19 TRBD2 TGTGCCACTTTAGCGGGGGGATACAATGAGCAGTTCTTC CATLAGGYNEQFF
many TRBJ2-5 TRBV11-2 . TGTGCCAGCAGCTTAGAGCTCGGGGGACACCGAACCGAGACCCAGTACTTC CASSLELGGHRTETQYF
. TRBJ2-7 TRBV20-1 . TGCAGTGCTAGGCCGTGGGTTTGGTACGAGCAGTACTTC CSARPWVWYEQYF
. TRBJ2-1 TRBV25-1 . TGTGCCAGCAGTGAAACAACCGGAAGCTCCTACAATGAGCAGTTCTTC CASSETTGSSYNEQFF
. TRBJ2-5 TRBV19 TRBD1 TGTGCCAGTAGTGTCGCGACAGGGGAGAGAGTTCGGCAAGAGACCCAGTACTTC CASSVATGERVRQETQYF
. TRBJ2-2 TRBV9 . TGTGCCAGCAGCCCTAGGGGGGACGCGAACACCGGGGAGCTGTTTTTT CASSPRGDANTGELFF
many TRBJ1-4 TRBV7-2 . TGTGCCAGCAGCTTGCTCCGGGACTACTCTAATGAAAAACTGTTTTTT CASSLLRDYSNEKLFF
. TRBJ1-2 TRBV2 . TGTGCCAGCAGTGAATCCGGGACTGCTAACTATGGCTACACCTTC CASSESGTANYGYTF
many TRBJ2-6 TRBV9 . TGTGCCAGCAGCGTGAGAAGAGTCCCCGACCGCACTGGGGCCAACGTCCTGACTTTC CASSVRRVPDRTGANVLTF
. TRBJ1-1 TRBV5-1 . TGCGCCAGCAGCCAGCAGGCTGACACTGAAGCTTTCTTT CASSQQADTEAFF
many TRBJ2-4 TRBV7-9 . TGTGCCAGCAGCTTAGCAGGGTTCAAAAACATTCAGTACTTC CASSLAGFKNIQYF
many TRBJ1-2 TRBV7-3 . TGTGCCAGCAGCGAGGGTGGGCCGGGCGGCTACACCTTC CASSEGGPGGYTF
. TRBJ2-7 TRBV23-1 . TGCGCCAGCAGTATCCCCGGGCTATCTCTCTCCTACGAGCAGTACTTC CASSIPGLSLSYEQYF
. TRBJ1-1 TRBV3-1 . TGTGCCAGCAGCCAAGATCAGGGCTACACTGAAGCTTTCTTT CASSQDQGYTEAFF
many TRBJ1-1 TRBV7-8 . TGTGCCAGCAGCCCCCTAGAAACAGCGGGGTACATGAACACTGAAGCTTTCTTT CASSPLETAGYMNTEAFF
many TRBJ2-7 TRBV11-2 TRBD2 TGTGCCAGCAGCTCGGGGGGGGAGGGTAAGCAGTACTTC CASSSGGEGKQYF
many TRBJ2-3 TRBV5-4 TRBD2 TGTGCCAGCAGCTTGGCCGTTATAGCGGGCACAATAAGCACAGATACGCAGTATTTT CASSLAVIAGTISTDTQYF
. TRBJ2-1 TRBV9 TRBD1 TGTGCCAGCAGCATCCGGGACAGGGTTGGCAATGAGCAGTTCTTC CASSIRDRVGNEQFF